A selection of T cell receptor beta chains follows, all from one sample in a study of shared clonotypes between healthy human individuals. The method was immunoSEQ multiplex PCR; TCRdb's version includes in-frame clones alone and lacks a portion of them. Here the sample spans around 2.5 million clones, 80% to 95% being singletons. The material sequenced was naive CD4+ T cells from PBMCs. These receptors all come from a man aged 18 to 30 in good health. Some clones in this sample may be carry-over from other donors' samples. Both conserved end residues are trimmed from each CDR3. D genes are given only for firm matches.

>.|TRBJ2-2|TRBV29-1
SVGERIGTAGTGELF
>.|TRBJ1-4|TRBV10-3
AISGGTNEKLF
>.|TRBJ2-5|TRBV5-6
ASSLRRGQETQY
>.|TRBJ2-7|TRBV6-1
ASYWSYEQY
>TRBD2|TRBJ2-1|TRBV27
ASSQHLAGHHNEQF
>TRBD2|TRBJ2-7|TRBV15
ATRGTSGRYEQY
>.|TRBJ2-7|TRBV28
ASSQTGYEQY
>.|TRBJ1-5|TRBV5-4
ASSFSRDSNQPQH
>.|TRBJ1-5|TRBV28
ASSRGAGVQPQH
>.|TRBJ1-5|TRBV28
ASSLLTPSNQPQH
>TRBD1|TRBJ2-3|TRBV5-1
ASSLMYRGTNTQY